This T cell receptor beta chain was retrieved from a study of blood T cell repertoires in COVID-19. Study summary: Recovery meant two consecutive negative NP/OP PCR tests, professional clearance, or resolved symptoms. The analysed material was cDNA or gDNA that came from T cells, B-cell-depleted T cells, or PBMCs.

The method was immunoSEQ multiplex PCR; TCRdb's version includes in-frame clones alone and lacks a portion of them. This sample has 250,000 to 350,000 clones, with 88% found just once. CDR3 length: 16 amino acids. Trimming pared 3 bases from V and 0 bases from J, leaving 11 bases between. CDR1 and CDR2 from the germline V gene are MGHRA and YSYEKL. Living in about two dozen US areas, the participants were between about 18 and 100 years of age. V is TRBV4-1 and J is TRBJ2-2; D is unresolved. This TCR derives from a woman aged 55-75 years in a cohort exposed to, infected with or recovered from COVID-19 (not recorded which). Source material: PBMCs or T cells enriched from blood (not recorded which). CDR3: CASSQADKSNTGELFF. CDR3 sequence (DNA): TGCGCCAGCAGCCAGGCCGACAAGTCGAACACCGGGGAGCTGTTTTTT.